These T cell receptor beta chains were read from a single sample in a study of shared clonotypes between healthy human individuals. Sequencing was performed with immunoSEQ multiplex PCR; in TCRdb, only in-frame clones are kept and a portion is missing. The data show just over 2,000,000 clones, 90% to 95% seen once. The sample was naive CD4+ T cells sorted from blood. The receptors come from a man between 18 and 29 years old in good health. Each CDR3 is given with its conserved first and last residue. A D gene is named only where the DNA matches it firmly. The listing skips clone size in some rows; elsewhere it reads once, few, many or a size class.

J: TRBJ2-2; D: NA; V: TRBV18; size: NA; DNA: TGTGCCAGCTCACGCGGGGGCTCCGACACCGGGGAGCTGTTTTTT; CDR3: CASSRGGSDTGELFF
J: TRBJ2-2; D: TRBD1; V: TRBV4-1; size: NA; DNA: TGCGCCAGCAGCCAATGGACCGGGACAGGGATTAACGGGGAGCTGTTTTTT; CDR3: CASSQWTGTGINGELFF
J: TRBJ2-7; D: NA; V: TRBV29-1; size: NA; DNA: TGCAGCGTTGAAGATCCGGACGGCACCTACGAGCAGTACTTC; CDR3: CSVEDPDGTYEQYF
J: TRBJ2-2; D: TRBD2; V: TRBV7-2; size: NA; DNA: TGTGCCAGCAGCTTACTGGCGGGGGGGCGCGGGGAGCTGTTTTTT; CDR3: CASSLLAGGRGELFF
J: TRBJ1-1; D: NA; V: TRBV18; size: NA; DNA: TGTGCCAGCTCACTCAACTTAGACACTGAAGCTTTCTTT; CDR3: CASSLNLDTEAFF
J: TRBJ1-1; D: NA; V: TRBV7-2; size: NA; DNA: TGTGCCAGCAGCTTAGGCAGGAACACTGAAGCTTTCTTT; CDR3: CASSLGRNTEAFF
J: TRBJ1-5; D: NA; V: TRBV7-8; size: NA; DNA: TGTGCCAGCAGCTCCCGGGAGGTGAATCATCAGCCCCAGCATTTT; CDR3: CASSSREVNHQPQHF
J: TRBJ2-5; D: TRBD2; V: TRBV7-2; size: NA; DNA: TGTGCCAGCAGCTTATCCCGACTAGCGGGGGAGACCCAGTACTTC; CDR3: CASSLSRLAGETQYF
J: TRBJ1-2; D: TRBD1; V: TRBV7-9; size: NA; DNA: TGTGCCAGCAGCTTCCCGGGACAGGGGGCGCCTGGCTACACCTTC; CDR3: CASSFPGQGAPGYTF
J: TRBJ1-5; D: NA; V: TRBV19; size: NA; DNA: TGTGCCAGCCTCACAGGGAAGGGCAATCAGCCCCAGCATTTT; CDR3: CASLTGKGNQPQHF
J: TRBJ1-2; D: NA; V: TRBV4-1; size: NA; DNA: TGCGCCAGCAGCCACGAAAACTCCAGGGTTAACTATGGCTACACCTTC; CDR3: CASSHENSRVNYGYTF
J: TRBJ2-6; D: NA; V: TRBV25-1; size: NA; DNA: TGTGCCAGCAGTGAAGCGGGGTCTGCCGGGGCCAACGTCCTGACTTTC; CDR3: CASSEAGSAGANVLTF
J: TRBJ2-7; D: TRBD2; V: TRBV27; size: NA; DNA: TGTGCCAGCAGTCCGCGGACTAGCGGGCCCTACGAGCAGTACTTC; CDR3: CASSPRTSGPYEQYF
J: TRBJ1-1; D: NA; V: TRBV5-4; size: NA; DNA: TGTGCCAGCAGCCCGGCACTAGGGAGCGGCACTGAAGCTTTCTTT; CDR3: CASSPALGSGTEAFF
J: TRBJ2-1; D: NA; V: TRBV30; size: NA; DNA: TGTGCCTGGAGTGACCCCGCGCTGGGCTATAGGGATGAGCAGTTCTTC; CDR3: CAWSDPALGYRDEQFF
J: TRBJ2-1; D: TRBD2; V: TRBV27; size: NA; DNA: TGTGCCAGCAGTCCCTATAGCGGGAGAAAGTACAATGAGCAGTTCTTC; CDR3: CASSPYSGRKYNEQFF
J: TRBJ1-1; D: TRBD1; V: TRBV28; size: NA; DNA: TGTGCCAGCAGTGACAGGGGGGCGAACACTGAAGCTTTCTTT; CDR3: CASSDRGANTEAFF
J: TRBJ1-2; D: TRBD1; V: TRBV7-2; size: NA; DNA: TGTGCCAGCAGTACAGGGGGCGCATATGGCTACACCTTC; CDR3: CASSTGGAYGYTF
J: TRBJ2-1; D: NA; V: TRBV7-2; size: NA; DNA: TGTGCCAGCAGCTCGGACACTACCTACAATGAGCAGTTCTTC; CDR3: CASSSDTTYNEQFF
J: TRBJ2-3; D: TRBD2; V: TRBV18; size: NA; DNA: TGTGCCAGCTCACCAGCCTCTCTAGCGGCCACAGATACGCAGTATTTT; CDR3: CASSPASLAATDTQYF
J: TRBJ1-4; D: NA; V: TRBV19; size: NA; DNA: TGTGCCAGTAGTATGTGGGGGACCACTAATGAAAAACTGTTTTTT; CDR3: CASSMWGTTNEKLFF
J: TRBJ2-3; D: NA; V: TRBV2; size: NA; DNA: TGTGCCAGCAGTGAAGGTCGGCCGGATACGCAGTATTTT; CDR3: CASSEGRPDTQYF
J: TRBJ1-1; D: TRBD1; V: TRBV10-3; size: NA; DNA: TGTGCCATCAGGGGGACAGGGGGGAACACTGAAGCTTTCTTT; CDR3: CAIRGTGGNTEAFF
J: TRBJ1-2; D: NA; V: TRBV28; size: NA; DNA: TGTGCCAGCAGTCCCCCAGCTAACTATGGCTACACCTTC; CDR3: CASSPPANYGYTF
J: TRBJ2-3; D: TRBD2; V: TRBV28; size: once; DNA: TGTGCCACCCTGAGACTAGCGCAAACAGATACGCAGTATTTT; CDR3: CATLRLAQTDTQYF
J: TRBJ1-1; D: TRBD1; V: TRBV19; size: NA; DNA: TGTGCCAGTAGTATTGCGGGACAGATGAACACTGAAGCTTTCTTT; CDR3: CASSIAGQMNTEAFF
J: TRBJ2-5; D: NA; V: TRBV10-3; size: NA; DNA: TGTGCCACCAAAAAGCAAGAGACCCAGTACTTC; CDR3: CATKKQETQYF
J: TRBJ2-5; D: TRBD2; V: TRBV11-2; size: NA; DNA: TGTGCCAGCAGGAAGACTAGCGGGGCTCAAGAGACCCAGTACTTC; CDR3: CASRKTSGAQETQYF
J: TRBJ2-1; D: NA; V: TRBV28; size: once; DNA: TGTGCCAGCCGTGAAGGGACTGTCTACAATGAGCAGTTCTTC; CDR3: CASREGTVYNEQFF
J: TRBJ1-1; D: NA; V: TRBV9; size: NA; DNA: TGTGCCAGCAGCGTAGAGCAGAACACTGAAGCTTTCTTT; CDR3: CASSVEQNTEAFF
J: TRBJ1-1; D: NA; V: TRBV5-4; size: NA; DNA: TGTGCCAGCAGACTGGGTCTGGTGAACACTGAAGCTTTCTTT; CDR3: CASRLGLVNTEAFF
J: TRBJ2-7; D: NA; V: TRBV29-1; size: NA; DNA: TGCAGCGTACTCGGACCCCCCTACGAGCAGTACTTC; CDR3: CSVLGPPYEQYF
J: TRBJ1-6; D: NA; V: TRBV7-9; size: NA; DNA: TGTGCCAGCAGCTTATCCCGGACAGCTAGAGAGGCCCTCCACTTT; CDR3: CASSLSRTAREALHF
J: TRBJ1-1; D: NA; V: TRBV30; size: NA; DNA: TGTGCCTGGAGTGTATCCAGGAGGAACACTGAAGCTTTCTTT; CDR3: CAWSVSRRNTEAFF
J: TRBJ1-2; D: NA; V: TRBV30; size: NA; DNA: TGTGCCTGGGCCCTCCCGACCGTGACAAAGGGCTACACCTTC; CDR3: CAWALPTVTKGYTF
J: TRBJ1-4; D: TRBD1; V: TRBV7-2; size: NA; DNA: TGTGCCAGCAGCTTGGCGCAGACAGGGGGGTTGTTTTTT; CDR3: CASSLAQTGGLFF
J: TRBJ2-3; D: NA; V: TRBV5-1; size: NA; DNA: TGCGCCAGCAGCTGGGGGGCTCTACCAGATACGCAGTATTTT; CDR3: CASSWGALPDTQYF
J: TRBJ2-7; D: NA; V: TRBV25-1; size: NA; DNA: TGTGCCAGCGGAGACAACGGGCAGTACTTC; CDR3: CASGDNGQYF
J: TRBJ2-7; D: NA; V: TRBV6-6; size: NA; DNA: TGTGCCAGCAGTACCCGGGACTCCAGCTACGAGCAGTACTTC; CDR3: CASSTRDSSYEQYF
J: TRBJ2-5; D: TRBD1; V: TRBV2; size: NA; DNA: TGTGCCAGCACCATTACAGGGGCGTTACAAGAGACCCAGTACTTC; CDR3: CASTITGALQETQYF
J: TRBJ2-1; D: TRBD1; V: TRBV4-2; size: NA; DNA: TGTGCCAGCAGCCTCAGGACAGGGGGGGCCTACAATGAGCAGTTCTTC; CDR3: CASSLRTGGAYNEQFF
J: TRBJ1-2; D: NA; V: TRBV7-2; size: NA; DNA: TGTGCCAGCAGCTTAGGTACCGGGCTTAGCTACACCTTC; CDR3: CASSLGTGLSYTF
J: TRBJ2-1; D: NA; V: TRBV12-2; size: NA; DNA: TGTGCAAGTCGCTCCGTGGGACTAGCGGGAGGGCCCTCCTACAATGAGCAGTTCTTC; CDR3: CASRSVGLAGGPSYNEQFF
J: TRBJ2-7; D: NA; V: TRBV5-1; size: NA; DNA: TGCGCCAGCAGCTTGGCCGGTGACGATTACTACGAGCAGTACTTC; CDR3: CASSLAGDDYYEQYF
J: TRBJ2-2; D: TRBD2; V: TRBV27; size: NA; DNA: TGTGCCAGCAGTTTGTTCGGGACTAGCTATTCAACTTTCACCGGGGAGCTGTTTTTT; CDR3: CASSLFGTSYSTFTGELFF
J: TRBJ1-1; D: NA; V: TRBV28; size: NA; DNA: TGTGCCAGCAGTAGCCGGATTGAAGCTTTCTTT; CDR3: CASSSRIEAFF
J: TRBJ1-5; D: NA; V: TRBV4-1; size: once; DNA: TGCGCCAGCAGCCAAGAGTCGGCTGTGTATCAGCCCCAGCATTTT; CDR3: CASSQESAVYQPQHF